This TCR beta chain comes out of a study of T cells in Graves' hyperthyroidism and ophthalmopathy. Findings of the study overall: Also found in blood were most expanded thyroid clonotypes above 0.001.

Germline assignment: CDR1 ENHRY and CDR2 SYGVKD. Between the trimmed V and J ends, which lost 0 bases and 3 bases, there was a span of 11 bases. The CDR3 totals 15 residues. This clonotype has at least ten counts. What it binds is not known. Amplification yielded TCR beta CDR3 regions, with RNA transcripts as the source. The TCR CDR3 first-round RT-PCR relied on the HTBI primer set. Each CDR3 protein gets one entry after TCRdb re-called the multiplex PCR reads with MiXCR. The sample includes about 580,000 distinct CDR3 sequences, 14% seen only once; the top ten take 5.8%. Among the patients, aged 18 to 65, hyperthyroidism was newly diagnosed and had lasted under 2 months.

This receptor was taken from a woman younger than 45 with Graves' hyperthyroidism that later progressed to Graves' ophthalmopathy. The sample was blood. The chain joins TRBV10-3 to TRBJ1-1; tentatively, D is TRBD1 (6 bases). The CDR3: CAISESGGRDTEAFF. CDR3 coding DNA: TGTGCCATCAGTGAGTCGGGGGGGCGGGACACTGAAGCTTTCTTT.